Listed below are T cell receptor beta chains from one sample, sequenced in a study of blood T cell repertoires in COVID-19. The protocol was immunoSEQ multiplex PCR, while the TCRdb copy is restricted to in-frame clones and leaves out a portion. The data hold tens of thousands of clones, with over 65% observed a single time. Sequencing used peripheral blood. These receptor sequences come from a human donor in a cohort sampled during active COVID-19. Both conserved end residues are part of each CDR3. Each record gives: V gene, CDR3 protein.

>TRBV7-2
CASSLDRNSNQPQHF
>TRBV3-1/TRBV3-2
CASSHALGAGTDTQYF
>TRBV28
CASSLPGLPGTQYF
>TRBV11-2
CASSLDGQGKGFF
>TRBV29-1
CSARFGGPYEQYF
>TRBV19
CASSIGGVGETQYF
>TRBV7-9
CASSYPPSGRARNTGELFF
>TRBV12-3/TRBV12-4
CASSLTGINEQYF
>TRBV5-4
CASSLVGHKKDYGYTF
>TRBV29-1
CSVRGSYEQYF
>TRBV4-1
CASSQDRTFTGGWPQFF